This record covers a single TCR beta chain. Each HIV participant was treated in the United States. The sample comes from a study of long-term antiretroviral therapy in people with HIV. The CDR3 extends over 15 amino acids. The V and J ends lost 3 bases and 0 bases respectively, with 12 bases between them. Germline-derived CDR1 and CDR2 are KGHSH and LQKENI. A v3.0 immunoSEQ assay was performed at survey level. Profiled with immunoSEQ multiplex PCR; TCRdb holds only in-frame clones, not every one. The sample has more than 15,000 clones, just over 85% seen once. The receptor's source is a woman aged 25 to 39 with HIV. V gene TRBV18 combines with J gene TRBJ2-7; tentatively, D is TRBD1 (6 bases). The specimen comprised unsorted PBMCs, sampled 2.3 to 2.4 years before starting antiretroviral therapy. For the CDR3, the DNA is TGTGCCAGCTCACCGGACAGTCTAAGCTCCTACGAGCAGTACTTC. This gives the protein CASSPDSLSSYEQYF.